A single sample is the source of the 15 T cell receptor beta chains below, sequenced in a study of OX40 agonist ivuxolimab in advanced cancers. Preparation of the library involved the immunoSEQ multiplex PCR assay. The source is immuneACCESS, and TCRdb retained only in-frame sequences with V and J called. Part of the clones is not carried over; for the studies checked, unresolved V genes explain less than half of this, and the remainder is unexplained. The sample table shows 49,000 or so clones, and 89% are seen once. The ten biggest clones cover about 12% of the sample. The sample in question was CD4+ or CD8+ T cells sorted from blood, obtained in a trial of the OX40 agonist ivuxolimab. These receptors came from an adult with an advanced solid tumor such as melanoma, head and neck, liver or kidney cancer.

The rearrangement joins TRBV13 to TRBJ2-3; D unclear. The CDR3 extends over 13 amino acids. The germline V gene encodes CDR1 PRHDT and CDR2 FYEKMQ (reference sequence). V was shortened by 3 bases and J by 2 bases, with 6 bases between the two germline ends. The CDR3 here is CASSFGYTDTQYF. The CDR3 DNA is TGTGCCAGCAGCTTTGGGTACACAGATACGCAGTATTTT.

The chain couples TRBV28 to TRBJ2-1; D ambiguous. CDR3 size: 12 residues. Germline V gene lookup returns CDR1 MDHEN and CDR2 SYDVKM. Trimming took 8 bases from V and 9 from J, leaving 14 bases between them. In DNA, the CDR3 is TGTGCCAGCCATATTGGACGAGGTGAGCAGTTCTTC. As protein: CASHIGRGEQFF.

In this sample, this clone turned up a few times. The genes are TRBV6-5 and TRBJ2-2, with D uncertain. The CDR3 length is 13 residues. With 8 bases removed from V and 0 bases from J, the gap between germline ends came to 7 bases. The germline gives CDR1 MNHEY, CDR2 SVGAGI. The CDR3 DNA is TGTGCCAGCGACCGACCGAACACCGGGGAGCTGTTTTTT. It encodes CASDRPNTGELFF.

The count of this clone is one. In DNA, the CDR3 is TGTGCCAGCAGTCCAACCGGTCGCGACGAGCAGTACTTC. This codes for CASSPTGRDEQYF. The V and J genes are TRBV6-6 and TRBJ2-7; D is uncertain. Trimming left V 5 bases short and J 5 bases short, with 13 bases between. Germline CDR1 MNHNY, CDR2 SVGAGI (reference sequence). The length of the CDR3 is 13 residues.

The chain employs TRBV9 and TRBJ2-7, with 11 bases lining up with TRBD1. Germline assignment: CDR1 SGDLS and CDR2 YYNGEE. The V and J ends lost 0 bases and 3 bases, in that order; junction bases with no gene match: 2. This CDR3 has 15 amino acids. DNA of the CDR3: TGTGCCAGCAGCGTAGGGACAGGGGGCAGCTACGAGCAGTACTTC. Protein sequence: CASSVGTGGSYEQYF.

CDR3 DNA sequence: TGTGCCAGCAGTTCCTGGGACATTTACGAGCAGTACTTC. Amino acid sequence: CASSSWDIYEQYF. The chain joins TRBV6-5 to TRBJ2-7; a possible D gene is TRBD1 (6 bases). This CDR3 has 13 amino acids. Deletions cut 4 bases from V and 4 bases from J, with 11 bases between. Germline CDR1 MNHEY, CDR2 SVGAGI.

This chain joins TRBV7-3 and TRBJ2-1, with D tentatively TRBD1 (7 bases). The CDR3 is 15 amino acids. V was pared by 3 bases and J by 10 bases, with 19 bases between. Germline CDR1 SGHTA, CDR2 FQGTGA. The CDR3 spells CASSLEGDRRFEQFF. The CDR3 DNA sequence: TGTGCCAGCAGCTTGGAGGGGGACAGAAGGTTCGAGCAGTTCTTC.

The rearrangement joins TRBV11-2 to TRBJ2-7; D ambiguous. Germline V lookup: CDR1 SGHAT, CDR2 FQNNGV. Deletions cut 7 bases from V and 2 bases from J, with 12 bases between. This CDR3 comprises 13 residues. The CDR3 nucleotides are TGTGCCAGCACCCCATTGTCGACCTACGAGCAGTACTTC. This sequence encodes CASTPLSTYEQYF.

The V call is TRBV7-9, the J call TRBJ1-5; 8 nucleotides align to TRBD1. Germline lookup yields CDR1 SEHNR and CDR2 FQNEAQ (reference sequence). V was clipped by 6 bases and J by 3 bases; unmatched bases: 13. The CDR3 consists of 17 residues. The CDR3 protein is CASSSSNRGAINQPQHF. CDR3 DNA sequence: TGTGCCAGCAGTTCTAGCAACAGGGGGGCAATCAATCAGCCCCAGCATTTT.

This rearrangement joins TRBV9 to TRBJ2-7; 10 nucleotides agree with TRBD1. Per germline, CDR1 SGDLS and CDR2 YYNGEE. The CDR3 is 14 amino acids. V was clipped by 0 bases and J by 9 bases; unmatched bases: 6. The CDR3 coding sequence is TGTGCCAGCAGCGTAGAGGGGACAGGGGTTGCGCAGTACTTC. It encodes CASSVEGTGVAQYF. The variable domain in full, with the rest retrieved from reference TRBV9 and TRBJ2-7, is DSGVTQTPKHLITATGQRVTLRCSPRSGDLSVYWYQQSLDQGLQFLIQYYNGEERAKGNILERFSAQQFPDLHSELNLSSLELGDSALYFCASSVEGTGVAQYFGPGTRLTVT.

The genes are TRBV5-1 and TRBJ1-2; D not resolved. Germline CDR1 and CDR2: SGHRS and YFSETQ. The CDR3 consists of 16 residues. Trimming cost V 4 bases and J 2 bases, with 18 bases left between them. DNA for the CDR3: TGCGCCAGCAGCCCCACCCTCGGGCAACTGAACTATGGCTACACCTTC. It yields the protein CASSPTLGQLNYGYTF.

The V call is TRBV4-1, the J call TRBJ1-2, with D possibly TRBD1 on 6 matching bases. The CDR3 loop spans 16 amino acids. Trimming left V 3 bases short and J 3 bases short, with 17 bases between. Germline V gene sequence: CDR1 MGHRA, CDR2 YSYEKL. The CDR3 DNA sequence: TGCGCCAGCAGCCAGAGACAGGTTGCGATTGACTATGGCTACACCTTC. Translation gives CASSQRQVAIDYGYTF.

The rearrangement joins TRBV13 to TRBJ2-7, with unresolved D. Trimming shortened V by 5 bases and J by 4 bases, and 15 bases separated the two germline ends. The germline gives CDR1 PRHDT, CDR2 FYEKMQ (reference sequence). The CDR3 sequence is 14 residues long. The CDR3 DNA follows: TGTGCCAGCAGCGATCAAGGCCGAGTGTACGAGCAGTACTTC. It specifies CASSDQGRVYEQYF.

This chain joins TRBV9 and TRBJ1-1; D unresolved. Germline assignment: CDR1 SGDLS and CDR2 YYNGEE. V dropped 0 bases and J dropped 6 bases, with 9 bases sitting between them. The CDR3 sequence is 13 residues long. In DNA form, the CDR3 reads TGTGCCAGCAGCGTAGCCGGATTCGCTGAAGCTTTCTTT. Residues: CASSVAGFAEAFF. The whole variable domain, remainder taken from reference TRBV9 and TRBJ1-1, is DSGVTQTPKHLITATGQRVTLRCSPRSGDLSVYWYQQSLDQGLQFLIQYYNGEERAKGNILERFSAQQFPDLHSELNLSSLELGDSALYFCASSVAGFAEAFFGQGTRLTVV.

The chain is built from TRBV6-5 and TRBJ2-7; D may be TRBD1 or TRBD2 (5 bases each). Trimming cost V 7 bases and J 3 bases, with 13 bases left between them. Germline V gene lookup returns CDR1 MNHEY and CDR2 SVGAGI. This CDR3 is built from 13 residues. CDR3 sequence (DNA): TGTGCCAGCACCCACGGGACCTTCTACGAGCAGTACTTC. Translated: CASTHGTFYEQYF.